The 23 T cell receptor beta chains reported below all come from one sample, sequenced in a study of memory B cells and T cells in multiple sclerosis. Their target antigens are unknown. TCRdb's table, derived via immunoSEQ multiplex PCR, lists solely in-frame clones and lacks some. The sample carries 25,000 to 35,000 clones, about 84% recorded once. Separate sequencing covered autoproliferating (CFSE-dim) and non-proliferating (CFSE-high) T cells from stimulus-free culture. Replicate wells were pooled after less than eight days of stimulus-free culture of 5x10^7 CFSE-labeled PBMCs. The source material was PBMCs from blood kept in culture. These receptor sequences come from a human donor with multiple sclerosis.

This sequence joins TRBV2 and TRBJ1-1, with a possible D match to TRBD1 (6 bases). The V end was cut by 1 base, the J end by 1 base, with 7 bases between. The CDR3 has 14 amino acids. Germline V gene data show CDR1 as SNHLY and CDR2 as FYNNEI. The CDR3 DNA reads as TGTGCCAGCAGTGAAGGGGGGCCGAACACTGAAGCTTTCTTT. Translating gives CASSEGGPNTEAFF.

This chain joins TRBV7-2 and TRBJ1-5; D is unresolved. Trimming took off 5 bases at V and 6 bases at J, with 26 bases between the two ends. This CDR3 is built from 18 residues. Germline V lookup: CDR1 SGHTA, CDR2 FQGNSA. The CDR3 sequence: CASSRPLIIAIFSQPQHF. The CDR3 DNA reads as TGTGCCAGCAGCCGCCCCCTTATCATAGCCATCTTCAGTCAGCCCCAGCATTTT.

The chain employs TRBV7-2 and TRBJ1-1; D remains ambiguous. This CDR3 is 12 amino acids long. Germline V gene sequence: CDR1 SGHTA, CDR2 FQGNSA. V lost 5 bases, J lost 6 bases, and 10 bases lay in between. CDR3 region: CASSKNGAEAFF. The CDR3 coding sequence is TGTGCCAGCAGCAAAAACGGAGCTGAAGCTTTCTTT.

V gene TRBV6-5 combines with J gene TRBJ2-7; 8 bases are a match to TRBD1. The junction had 7 bases not matched to a gene; V was cut back by 6 bases and J by 3 bases. Germline lookup yields CDR1 MNHEY and CDR2 SVGAGI. The CDR3 spans 14 residues. CDR3 sequence reads: CASRPGTGVYEQYF. The DNA for the CDR3 is TGTGCCAGCAGACCCGGGACAGGCGTCTACGAGCAGTACTTC.

V is TRBV7-9 and J is TRBJ2-5, with D possibly called TRBD1 or TRBD2 (5 bases each). The CDR3 runs to 14 residues. Germline CDR1 SEHNR, CDR2 FQNEAQ (reference sequence). V lost 4 bases and J lost 6, with 15 bases in between. The CDR3 sequence is CASSSAWGGQTQYF. CDR3 bases: TGTGCCAGCAGCTCGGCTTGGGGCGGGCAGACCCAGTACTTC. The complete variable domain, with remaining parts taken from reference TRBV7-9 and TRBJ2-5, reads DTGVSQNPRHKITKRGQNVTFRCDPISEHNRLYWYRQTLGQGPEFLTYFQNEAQLEKSRLLSDRFSAERPKGSFSTLEIQRTEQGDSAMYLCASSSAWGGQTQYFGPGTRLLVL.

Notes on this clone: Other DNA sequences in the sample encode the same CDR3. The chain couples TRBV6-5 to TRBJ1-1; perhaps TRBD1 as D (5 bases). Germline-derived CDR1 and CDR2 are MNHEY and SVGAGI. V dropped 5 bases and J dropped 4 bases, with 14 bases sitting between them. This CDR3 spans 14 amino acids. CDR3 DNA: TGTGCCAGCAGTCTCAACAGGTGGGGCACTGAAGCTTTCTTT. Protein sequence: CASSLNRWGTEAFF.

This clone has a single count. This rearrangement joins TRBV13 to TRBJ2-5; D is undetermined. CDR1 is PRHDT and CDR2 is FYEKMQ in the germline V gene (reference sequence). With 5 bases removed from V and 7 bases from J, the gap between germline ends came to 11 bases. The CDR3 has 12 residues. The CDR3 loop reads CASSPFGGTQYF. The CDR3 nucleotides are TGTGCCAGCAGCCCATTCGGCGGGACCCAGTACTTC.

This chain joins TRBV2 and TRBJ2-1; 9 nucleotides line up with TRBD2. The trim removed 6 bases at V and 0 bases at J, leaving 12 bases unmatched. The germline CDR1 and CDR2 sequences are SNHLY and FYNNEI. CDR3 length: 18 amino acids. The CDR3 protein is CASSRLADSQFSYNEQFF. The CDR3 DNA follows: TGTGCCAGCAGCAGACTAGCGGATAGTCAATTCTCCTACAATGAGCAGTTCTTC. The variable domain in full, with the rest retrieved from reference TRBV2 and TRBJ2-1, is EPEVTQTPSHQVTQMGQEVILRCVPISNHLYFYWYRQILGQKVEFLVSFYNNEISEKSEIFDDQFSVERPDGSNFTLKIRSTKLEDSAMYFCASSRLADSQFSYNEQFFGPGTRLTVL.

V and J are TRBV11-2 and TRBJ2-1, with 8 bases aligning to TRBD2. Trimming removed 6 bases from V and 4 bases from J; junction bases left unmatched: 5. The CDR3 is 14 residues long. Germline CDR1 and CDR2: SGHAT and FQNNGV. The CDR3 DNA is TGTGCCAGCAGTTATAGCGGGACTTACAATGAGCAGTTCTTC. As protein: CASSYSGTYNEQFF.

V usage is TRBV6-6 and J usage is TRBJ1-5, with D perhaps matching TRBD1 (5 bases). The CDR3 consists of 12 residues. In germline, CDR1 is MNHNY, CDR2 SVGAGI (reference sequence). The V gene lost 3 bases and the J gene lost 11 bases, with 11 bases spanning the gap. The CDR3 coding sequence is TGTGCCAGCAGTTATGGGGCCGACTCCCAGCATTTT. It is translated as CASSYGADSQHF.

The sample holds one count of this clone. The chain uses TRBV5-1 and TRBJ2-5, with 9 bases that match TRBD2. The CDR3 sequence is 15 residues long. The J segment lost 2 bases and the V segment lost 4 bases, leaving 6 bases of the junction unmatched. Germline lookup yields CDR1 SGHRS and CDR2 YFSETQ. CDR3 sequence (DNA): TGCGCCAGCAGCCTAAGCGGGGGGAATCAAGAGACCCAGTACTTC. Protein sequence: CASSLSGGNQETQYF. The entire variable domain, with the rest obtained from reference TRBV5-1 and TRBJ2-5, is as follows: KAGVTQTPRYLIKTRGQQVTLSCSPISGHRSVSWYQQTPGQGLQFLFEYFSETQRNKGNFPGRFSGRQFSNSRSEMNVSTLELGDSALYLCASSLSGGNQETQYFGPGTRLLVL.

This chain uses TRBV28 with TRBJ2-5; 14 nucleotides agree with TRBD2. The V and J ends lost 4 bases and 3 bases, in that order; junction bases with no gene match: 10. This CDR3 contains 18 residues. Germline V gives CDR1 MDHEN, CDR2 SYDVKM. DNA of the CDR3: TGTGCCAGCAGTTCACCGGGACTAGCGGGAGCTGGTGAAGAGACCCAGTACTTC. Translation: CASSSPGLAGAGEETQYF.

The gene calls are TRBV6-5 and TRBJ1-1; no definite D call. Germline CDR1 and CDR2: MNHEY and SVGAGI. Trimming stripped 7 bases from V and 1 base from J, with 13 bases between. CDR3 length: 14 amino acids. The CDR3 reads CASNPGGPNTEAFF. CDR3 DNA: TGTGCCAGCAATCCCGGCGGACCGAACACTGAAGCTTTCTTT.

CDR3 sequence (DNA): TGTGCCAGCAGCCGCAGGGTGTACTCTGGAAACACCATATATTTT. Residues: CASSRRVYSGNTIYF. The rearrangement uses TRBV7-2 and TRBJ1-3; D possibly corresponds to TRBD1 (5 bases). V was cut by 5 bases and J by 0 bases, with 11 bases left in between. The V gene's germline CDR1 is SGHTA and CDR2 FQGNSA. The CDR3 has 15 amino acids.

This chain connects TRBV30 to TRBJ1-1; no clear D gene. This CDR3 comprises 13 residues. Germline-derived CDR1 and CDR2 are GTSNPN and SVGIG (reference sequence). Trimming stripped 0 bases from V and 4 bases from J, with 9 bases between. The CDR3 nucleotides read TGTGCCTGGAGTGTCGGGTCTGGCACTGAAGCTTTCTTT. It is translated as CAWSVGSGTEAFF.

This sequence joins TRBV27 and TRBJ2-7; D is unresolved. In germline, CDR1 is MNHEY, CDR2 SMNVEV (reference sequence). Trimming removed 5 bases from V and 0 bases from J, with 11 bases in between. The CDR3 loop spans 14 amino acids. In DNA, the CDR3 is TGTGCCAGCAGTCCATTTATGGTCTCCTACGAGCAGTACTTC. As protein: CASSPFMVSYEQYF.

V usage is TRBV15 and J usage is TRBJ2-7; 9 bases agree with TRBD2. J was trimmed by 1 base and V by 0 bases; bases with no gene match: 10. CDR1 and CDR2 (germline): LNHNV, YYDKDF (reference sequence). The length of the CDR3 is 18 residues. The CDR3 spells CATSRDPGGLAGSYEQYF. The DNA for the CDR3 is TGTGCCACCAGCAGAGATCCAGGGGGGCTAGCGGGATCCTACGAGCAGTACTTC.

The chain uses TRBV27 and TRBJ2-3, with 8 bases aligning to TRBD2. This CDR3 region has 15 residues. Looked up from germline, CDR1 is MNHEY and CDR2 is SMNVEV (reference sequence). V lost 6 bases to trimming and J lost 3 bases; unmatched junction nucleotides: 8. The CDR3 reads CASRTSSGGTDTQYF. The CDR3 DNA sequence: TGTGCCAGCAGGACCTCGAGCGGGGGAACAGATACGCAGTATTTT.

The chain is built from TRBV7-8 and TRBJ1-4, with TRBD1 matching over 8 bases. The CDR3 runs to 12 residues. Germline V gene sequence: CDR1 SGHVS, CDR2 FQNEAQ. V lost 1 base to trimming and J lost 13 bases; unmatched junction nucleotides: 2. The CDR3 reads CASSLGTGRLFF. CDR3 DNA sequence: TGTGCCAGCAGCTTAGGGACAGGGAGACTGTTTTTT.

The CDR3 here is CASSLSVASYNEQFF. CDR3 coding DNA: TGCGCCAGCAGCTTGTCGGTAGCGTCCTACAATGAGCAGTTCTTC. The rearrangement joins TRBV5-1 to TRBJ2-1; a weak D match, TRBD2 (5 bases). The CDR3 loop spans 15 amino acids. Trimming stripped 1 base from V and 1 base from J, with 9 bases between. Germline loops: CDR1 SGHRS, CDR2 YFSETQ.

This clone appeared a single time. The CDR3 DNA reads TGCAGCGTTGGTGGGGAGACAAGCAAGCCCTACGAGCAGTACTTC. Amino acid sequence: CSVGGETSKPYEQYF. This chain uses TRBV29-1 with TRBJ2-7; the D gene is possibly TRBD2 (5 bases). Germline assignment: CDR1 SQVTM and CDR2 ANQGSEA. With 4 bases removed from V and 2 bases from J, the gap between germline ends came to 18 bases. The CDR3 is 15 amino acids.

J is TRBJ2-7 and V is TRBV28; 9 nucleotides match TRBD1. Germline CDR1 is MDHEN and CDR2 is SYDVKM. J was trimmed by 4 bases and V by 5 bases; bases with no gene match: 9. The CDR3 covers 15 residues. CDR3: CASSLDRGYGYEQYF. As DNA, the CDR3 is TGTGCCAGCAGTCTAGACAGGGGGTATGGATACGAGCAGTACTTC.

J is TRBJ2-7 and V is TRBV7-9; D ambiguous. Trimming took 1 base from V and 1 from J, leaving 8 bases between them. The CDR3 is 14 residues long. The V gene's germline CDR1 is SEHNR and CDR2 FQNEAQ (reference sequence). CDR3 loop: CASSLVGRSYEQYF. CDR3 sequence (DNA): TGTGCCAGCAGCTTAGTTGGTAGGTCCTACGAGCAGTACTTC.